This is a list of T cell receptor beta chains from one sample in a study of blood T cell repertoires in COVID-19. TCRdb's table, derived via immunoSEQ multiplex PCR, lists solely in-frame clones and lacks some. The sample consists of 400,000 to 450,000 clones, 70% to 90% of them appearing once. Sequencing was carried out using peripheral blood. The receptors derive from a woman aged 40 to 55 with COVID-19, enrolled during active disease. The CDR3 runs from the conserved cysteine through the conserved F or W. Fields, in order: J gene, D gene, clone size, V gene, CDR3 protein, CDR3 DNA. A D gene is named only where the DNA matches it firmly. Where a row states a size, it is once, few, many or the class of an expanded clone; other rows omit it.

TRBJ2-1	TRBD2	NA	TRBV3-1/TRBV3-2	CASSEGLAGSSYNEQFF	TGTGCCAGCAGCGAGGGACTAGCGGGGTCCTCCTACAATGAGCAGTTCTTC
TRBJ2-3	NA	NA	TRBV27	CASSFYGVSADTQYF	TGTGCCAGCAGTTTTTACGGGGTTTCTGCAGATACGCAGTATTTT
TRBJ1-1	NA	NA	TRBV28	CASSLIDQGQGAFF	TGTGCCAGCAGTTTAATCGATCAGGGCCAAGGAGCTTTCTTT
TRBJ2-1	NA	few	TRBV28	CASSGRRYNEQFF	TGTGCCAGCTCAGGGAGGCGCTACAATGAGCAGTTCTTC
TRBJ2-3	NA	NA	TRBV2	CASSELGVLLTDTQYF	TGTGCCAGCAGTGAACTCGGGGTACTGTTGACAGATACGCAGTATTTT
TRBJ2-7	TRBD2	NA	TRBV5-6	CASSWTSTYEQYF	TGTGCCAGCAGCTGGACTAGCACCTACGAGCAGTACTTC
TRBJ2-2	TRBD1	NA	TRBV11-3	CASSGGTGPGTGELFF	TGTGCCAGCAGCGGTGGGACAGGGCCAGGCACCGGGGAGCTGTTTTTT
TRBJ2-7	NA	NA	TRBV27	CASRSGRHPPYEQYF	TGTGCCAGCCGTTCAGGGCGCCACCCCCCCTACGAGCAGTACTTC
TRBJ2-3	NA	NA	TRBV24-1	CATSDSSRATDTQYF	TGTGCCACCAGTGACTCCTCCAGGGCCACAGATACGCAGTATTTT
TRBJ1-5	NA	NA	TRBV3-1/TRBV3-2	CASSQGLNQPQHF	TGTGCCAGCAGCCAAGGACTTAATCAGCCCCAGCATTTT
TRBJ1-1	NA	NA	TRBV18	CASMDTFNTEAFF	TGTGCCAGCATGGACACGTTCAACACTGAAGCTTTCTTT
TRBJ1-2	TRBD1	NA	TRBV11-2	CASSLEPTGPGYTF	TGTGCCAGCAGCTTAGAGCCGACAGGGCCCGGCTACACCTTC
TRBJ2-7	NA	NA	TRBV7-2	CASSFLFGYEQYF	TGTGCCAGCAGCTTCTTGTTCGGCTACGAGCAGTACTTC
TRBJ2-2	NA	NA	TRBV19	CASSRPGRRAEIGELFF	TGTGCCAGTAGCCGCCCCGGCCGCAGGGCAGAGATCGGGGAGCTGTTTTTT
TRBJ1-4	TRBD1	once	TRBV28	CASQGTGHSEKLFF	TGTGCCAGCCAAGGGACAGGTCATTCGGAAAAACTGTTTTTT
TRBJ1-4	NA	NA	TRBV27	CASSLQKPPPGKEKLFF	TGTGCCAGCAGTCTCCAAAAGCCCCCCCCCGGGAAGGAAAAACTGTTTTTT
TRBJ2-3	NA	NA	TRBV3-1/TRBV3-2	CASSPRSSTDTQYF	TGTGCCAGCAGCCCAAGGAGTAGCACAGATACGCAGTATTTT